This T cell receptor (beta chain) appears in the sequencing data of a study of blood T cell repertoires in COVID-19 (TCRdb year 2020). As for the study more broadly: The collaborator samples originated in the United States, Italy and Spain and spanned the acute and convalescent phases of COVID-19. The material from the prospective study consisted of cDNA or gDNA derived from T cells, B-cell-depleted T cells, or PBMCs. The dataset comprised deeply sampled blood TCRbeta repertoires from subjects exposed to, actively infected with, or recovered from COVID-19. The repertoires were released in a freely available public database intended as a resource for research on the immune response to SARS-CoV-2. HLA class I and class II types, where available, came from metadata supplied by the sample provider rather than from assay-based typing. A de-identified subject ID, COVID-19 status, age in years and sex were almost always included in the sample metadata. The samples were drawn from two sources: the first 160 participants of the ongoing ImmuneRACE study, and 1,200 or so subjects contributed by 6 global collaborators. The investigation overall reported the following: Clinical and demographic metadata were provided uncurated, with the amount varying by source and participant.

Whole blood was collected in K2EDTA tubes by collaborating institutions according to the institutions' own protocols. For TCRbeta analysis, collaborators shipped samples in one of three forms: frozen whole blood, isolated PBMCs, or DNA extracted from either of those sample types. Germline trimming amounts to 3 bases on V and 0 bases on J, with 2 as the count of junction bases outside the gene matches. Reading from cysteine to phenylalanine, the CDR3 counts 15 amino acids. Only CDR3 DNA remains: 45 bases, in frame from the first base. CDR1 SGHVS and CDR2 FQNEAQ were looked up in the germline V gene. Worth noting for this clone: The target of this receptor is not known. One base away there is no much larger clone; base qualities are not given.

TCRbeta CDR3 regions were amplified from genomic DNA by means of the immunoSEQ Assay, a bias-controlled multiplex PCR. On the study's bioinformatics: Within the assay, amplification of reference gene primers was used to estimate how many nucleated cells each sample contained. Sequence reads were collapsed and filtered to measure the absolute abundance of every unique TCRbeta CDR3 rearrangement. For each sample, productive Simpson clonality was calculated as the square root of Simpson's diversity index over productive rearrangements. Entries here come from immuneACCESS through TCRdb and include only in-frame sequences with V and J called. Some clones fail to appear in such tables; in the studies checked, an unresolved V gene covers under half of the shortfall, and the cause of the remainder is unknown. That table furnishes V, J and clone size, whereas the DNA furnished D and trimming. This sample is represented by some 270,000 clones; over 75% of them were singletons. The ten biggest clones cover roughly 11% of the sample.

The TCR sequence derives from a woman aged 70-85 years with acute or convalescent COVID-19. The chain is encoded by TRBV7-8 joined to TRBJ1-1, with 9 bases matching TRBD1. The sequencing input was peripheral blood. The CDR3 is CASSFRQGVNTEAFF. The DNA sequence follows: TGTGCCAGCAGCTTTAGACAGGGGGTGAACACTGAAGCTTTCTTT.